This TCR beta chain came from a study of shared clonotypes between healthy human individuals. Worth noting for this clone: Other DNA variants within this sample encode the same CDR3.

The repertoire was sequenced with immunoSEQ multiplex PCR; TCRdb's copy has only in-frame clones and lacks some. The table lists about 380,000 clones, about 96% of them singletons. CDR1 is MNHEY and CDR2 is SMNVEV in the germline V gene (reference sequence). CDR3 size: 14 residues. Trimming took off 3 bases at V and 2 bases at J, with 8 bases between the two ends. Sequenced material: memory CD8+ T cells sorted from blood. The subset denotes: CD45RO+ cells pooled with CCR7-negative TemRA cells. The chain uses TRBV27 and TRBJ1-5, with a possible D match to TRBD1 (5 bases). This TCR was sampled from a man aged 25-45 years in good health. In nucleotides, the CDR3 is TGTGCCAGCAGTTTTAGGGGCGGCAATCAGCCCCAGCATTTT. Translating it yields CASSFRGGNQPQHF.